A selection of T cell receptor beta chains follows, all from one sample in a study of T cell responses to AZD1222 COVID-19 vaccine. Some clones are missing from TCRdb's copy, which holds only in-frame ones; the method was immunoSEQ multiplex PCR. The profile shows roughly 120,000 clones, approximately 93% of them singletons. The input for sequencing was peripheral blood, taken on day 0 of AZD1222 vaccination. These receptors were collected from an adult in good health. Both conserved end residues are part of each CDR3. A D gene is named only where the DNA matches it firmly. Some rows have no size entry. The others give once, few or many, or a class for an expanded clone.

d_gene: NA; v_gene: TRBV4-2; abundance: once; j_gene: TRBJ2-1; CDR3aa: CASSQVRNYNEQFF; CDR3nt: TGTGCCAGCAGCCAAGTTCGTAATTACAATGAGCAGTTCTTC
d_gene: NA; v_gene: TRBV7-9; abundance: few; j_gene: TRBJ2-1; CDR3aa: CASSSGQKQFF; CDR3nt: TGTGCCAGCAGCTCTGGACAGAAGCAGTTCTTC
d_gene: NA; v_gene: TRBV24-1; abundance: once; j_gene: TRBJ2-1; CDR3aa: CATSGGLLINNEQFF; CDR3nt: TGTGCCACCAGTGGCGGGCTATTAATTAACAATGAGCAGTTCTTC
d_gene: TRBD2; v_gene: TRBV29-1; abundance: NA; j_gene: TRBJ2-1; CDR3aa: CSVNSGRAIVEQFF; CDR3nt: TGCAGCGTCAATAGCGGGAGGGCCATTGTTGAGCAGTTCTTC
d_gene: NA; v_gene: TRBV5-8; abundance: NA; j_gene: TRBJ1-5; CDR3aa: CASIRVVLTQHF; CDR3nt: TGTGCCAGCATCCGGGTGGTACTAACCCAGCATTTT
d_gene: NA; v_gene: TRBV6-5; abundance: NA; j_gene: TRBJ1-1; CDR3aa: CASSTSEVREAFF; CDR3nt: NA
d_gene: TRBD2; v_gene: TRBV24-1; abundance: NA; j_gene: TRBJ2-1; CDR3aa: CATSGGSGSSYNEQFF; CDR3nt: TGTGCCACCAGTGGTGGTAGCGGGAGCTCCTACAATGAGCAGTTCTTC
d_gene: TRBD1; v_gene: TRBV19; abundance: NA; j_gene: TRBJ1-5; CDR3aa: CASEGADYQPQHF; CDR3nt: TGTGCCAGTGAGGGGGCAGACTATCAGCCCCAGCATTTT
d_gene: NA; v_gene: TRBV5-5; abundance: NA; j_gene: TRBJ1-2; CDR3aa: CASSRDPETAYSNYGYTF; CDR3nt: TGTGCCAGCAGCCGGGACCCCGAGACCGCATACTCTAACTATGGCTACACCTTC
d_gene: NA; v_gene: TRBV7-2; abundance: NA; j_gene: TRBJ2-7; CDR3aa: CASSAGAGGYEQYF; CDR3nt: TGTGCCAGCAGCGCCGGAGCCGGGGGCTACGAGCAGTACTTC
d_gene: NA; v_gene: TRBV19; abundance: once; j_gene: TRBJ2-7; CDR3aa: CASSSGNRYEQYF; CDR3nt: TGTGCCAGTAGTAGCGGGAATAGATACGAGCAGTACTTC
d_gene: NA; v_gene: TRBV2; abundance: NA; j_gene: TRBJ1-5; CDR3aa: CASKGNRVRNQPQHF; CDR3nt: TGTGCCAGCAAAGGAAACAGGGTGCGCAATCAGCCCCAGCATTTT
d_gene: TRBD1; v_gene: TRBV19; abundance: NA; j_gene: TRBJ1-6; CDR3aa: CASGTDRGRSYNSPLHF; CDR3nt: TGTGCCAGTGGAACAGACAGGGGCCGCTCCTATAATTCACCCCTCCACTTT
d_gene: NA; v_gene: TRBV7-8; abundance: NA; j_gene: TRBJ1-3; CDR3aa: CASSSIRDVIFGNTIYF; CDR3nt: TGTGCCAGCAGTTCTATCAGGGACGTTATATTTGGAAACACCATATATTTT
d_gene: TRBD2; v_gene: TRBV13; abundance: NA; j_gene: TRBJ2-1; CDR3aa: CASSPGRAGANEQFF; CDR3nt: TGTGCCAGCAGCCCCGGGAGGGCTGGGGCCAATGAGCAGTTCTTC
d_gene: NA; v_gene: TRBV27; abundance: NA; j_gene: TRBJ2-5; CDR3aa: CATGLHQETQYF; CDR3nt: TGTGCCACGGGACTTCACCAAGAGACCCAGTACTTC
d_gene: NA; v_gene: TRBV2; abundance: NA; j_gene: TRBJ2-7; CDR3aa: CASSNSSTEQYF; CDR3nt: TGTGCCAGCAGTAACTCCTCGACCGAGCAGTACTTC
d_gene: NA; v_gene: TRBV27; abundance: NA; j_gene: TRBJ1-2; CDR3aa: CASSFRGRVGYTF; CDR3nt: TGTGCCAGCAGTTTCCGGGGCCGAGTAGGTTACACCTTC
d_gene: NA; v_gene: TRBV4-2; abundance: NA; j_gene: TRBJ2-7; CDR3aa: CASSQDIPGAIYEQYF; CDR3nt: TGTGCCAGCAGCCAAGATATCCCGGGAGCCATCTACGAGCAGTACTTC
d_gene: TRBD1; v_gene: TRBV19; abundance: once; j_gene: TRBJ1-1; CDR3aa: CASSIGTGLGAEAFF; CDR3nt: TGTGCCAGTAGTATAGGGACAGGATTGGGCGCTGAAGCTTTCTTT
d_gene: TRBD2; v_gene: TRBV28; abundance: NA; j_gene: TRBJ2-1; CDR3aa: CASSTHSGTSGNEQFF; CDR3nt: TGTGCCAGCAGTACCCACTCCGGGACTAGCGGCAATGAGCAGTTCTTC
d_gene: TRBD1; v_gene: TRBV29-1; abundance: NA; j_gene: TRBJ2-2; CDR3aa: CSVGQGANTGELFF; CDR3nt: TGCAGCGTTGGACAGGGGGCGAACACCGGGGAGCTGTTTTTT
d_gene: NA; v_gene: TRBV27; abundance: NA; j_gene: TRBJ2-1; CDR3aa: CASSPYEDNEQFF; CDR3nt: TGTGCCAGCAGTCCCTATGAGGACAATGAGCAGTTCTTC
d_gene: TRBD1; v_gene: TRBV6-6; abundance: NA; j_gene: TRBJ2-4; CDR3aa: CASTGTGVAKNIQYF; CDR3nt: TGTGCCAGCACCGGGACAGGGGTAGCCAAAAACATTCAGTACTTC
d_gene: NA; v_gene: TRBV13; abundance: NA; j_gene: TRBJ2-1; CDR3aa: CASSLDSNEQFF; CDR3nt: TGTGCCAGCAGCTTAGACAGCAATGAGCAGTTCTTC
d_gene: TRBD1; v_gene: TRBV19; abundance: NA; j_gene: TRBJ1-2; CDR3aa: CATTRSGQGDYGYTF; CDR3nt: TGTGCCACCACTCGGTCCGGACAGGGAGACTATGGCTACACCTTC
d_gene: NA; v_gene: TRBV25-1; abundance: NA; j_gene: TRBJ1-4; CDR3aa: CASSPNGPVRSEKLFF; CDR3nt: TGTGCCAGCAGTCCCAACGGGCCAGTACGAAGTGAAAAACTGTTTTTT
d_gene: NA; v_gene: TRBV3-1/TRBV3-2; abundance: NA; j_gene: TRBJ2-7; CDR3aa: CASSPSQSSYEQYF; CDR3nt: TGTGCCAGCAGTCCCTCGCAAAGCTCCTACGAGCAGTACTTC
d_gene: NA; v_gene: TRBV7-8; abundance: NA; j_gene: TRBJ2-7; CDR3aa: CASSHTSLNYEQYF; CDR3nt: TGTGCCAGCAGCCATACCAGCTTAAACTACGAGCAGTACTTC
d_gene: NA; v_gene: TRBV5-1; abundance: NA; j_gene: TRBJ2-3; CDR3aa: CASSLDRVADTQYF; CDR3nt: TGCGCCAGCAGCTTGGACAGGGTGGCAGATACGCAGTATTTT
d_gene: NA; v_gene: TRBV5-1; abundance: NA; j_gene: TRBJ1-1; CDR3aa: CASSLAETSRATEAFF; CDR3nt: TGCGCCAGCAGCTTGGCCGAGACCTCTAGGGCCACTGAAGCTTTCTTT
d_gene: NA; v_gene: TRBV7-3; abundance: few; j_gene: TRBJ1-5; CDR3aa: CASSLRSNQPQHF; CDR3nt: TGTGCCAGCAGCTTAAGGAGCAATCAGCCCCAGCATTTT
d_gene: NA; v_gene: TRBV7-9; abundance: NA; j_gene: TRBJ2-3; CDR3aa: CASTGTDTQYF; CDR3nt: TGTGCCAGCACTGGCACAGATACGCAGTATTTT
d_gene: NA; v_gene: TRBV5-5; abundance: NA; j_gene: TRBJ1-6; CDR3aa: CASSLRPNPDNSPLHF; CDR3nt: TGTGCCAGCAGCCTAAGACCGAACCCCGATAATTCACCCCTCCACTTT
d_gene: NA; v_gene: TRBV19; abundance: NA; j_gene: TRBJ1-1; CDR3aa: CASNSQGMNTEAFF; CDR3nt: TGTGCCAGTAACTCCCAGGGGATGAACACTGAAGCTTTCTTT
d_gene: NA; v_gene: TRBV4-1; abundance: NA; j_gene: TRBJ1-2; CDR3aa: CASSQDRNRGGYGYTF; CDR3nt: TGCGCCAGCAGCCAAGATCGAAATAGGGGGGGATATGGCTACACCTTC
d_gene: NA; v_gene: TRBV6-5; abundance: NA; j_gene: TRBJ2-1; CDR3aa: CASSYLTKGSYNEQFF; CDR3nt: TGTGCCAGCAGTTATCTTACTAAGGGGTCCTACAATGAGCAGTTCTTC
d_gene: TRBD2; v_gene: TRBV28; abundance: NA; j_gene: TRBJ2-1; CDR3aa: CASSKPGLAVLSYNEQFF; CDR3nt: TGTGCCAGCAGTAAACCGGGACTAGCGGTCCTCTCCTACAATGAGCAGTTCTTC
d_gene: NA; v_gene: TRBV19; abundance: NA; j_gene: TRBJ1-6; CDR3aa: CASSIDALTRLHF; CDR3nt: TGTGCCAGTAGTATTGACGCCCTAACCCGCCTCCACTTT
d_gene: TRBD1; v_gene: TRBV10-3; abundance: once; j_gene: TRBJ1-5; CDR3aa: CAISDPGTGFQPQHF; CDR3nt: TGTGCCATCAGTGACCCCGGGACAGGGTTTCAGCCCCAGCATTTT
d_gene: TRBD1; v_gene: TRBV19; abundance: NA; j_gene: TRBJ1-5; CDR3aa: CASSIAPTGATLLVQPQHF; CDR3nt: TGTGCCAGTAGTATAGCCCCAACAGGGGCCACCCTCCTTGTGCAGCCCCAGCATTTT
d_gene: NA; v_gene: TRBV5-1; abundance: NA; j_gene: TRBJ1-3; CDR3aa: CASSHESSTGNTIYF; CDR3nt: TGCGCCAGCAGTCACGAATCAAGTACGGGAAACACCATATATTTT
d_gene: TRBD2; v_gene: TRBV19; abundance: once; j_gene: TRBJ2-1; CDR3aa: CASSMVASGRNEQFF; CDR3nt: TGTGCCAGTAGTATGGTGGCTAGCGGGAGGAATGAGCAGTTCTTC
d_gene: NA; v_gene: TRBV6-5; abundance: NA; j_gene: TRBJ2-7; CDR3aa: CASRSSGTYEQYF; CDR3nt: TGTGCCAGCAGATCGAGCGGTACCTACGAGCAGTACTTC
d_gene: NA; v_gene: TRBV2; abundance: NA; j_gene: TRBJ2-1; CDR3aa: CASSVSRDNEQFF; CDR3nt: TGTGCCAGCAGTGTGTCGCGGGACAATGAGCAGTTCTTC
d_gene: NA; v_gene: TRBV18; abundance: once; j_gene: TRBJ2-2; CDR3aa: CASSPLGGSNTGELFF; CDR3nt: TGTGCCAGCTCACCTCTGGGAGGTAGCAACACCGGGGAGCTGTTTTTT
d_gene: TRBD2; v_gene: TRBV4-1; abundance: NA; j_gene: TRBJ2-1; CDR3aa: CASSQAPGLAGRGLRAEQFF; CDR3nt: TGCGCCAGCAGCCAAGCGCCGGGACTAGCGGGGAGAGGACTCCGAGCTGAGCAGTTCTTC
d_gene: NA; v_gene: TRBV10-3; abundance: NA; j_gene: TRBJ2-3; CDR3aa: CAISESTDTQYF; CDR3nt: TGTGCCATCAGCGAGTCCACAGATACGCAGTATTTT
d_gene: TRBD1; v_gene: TRBV27; abundance: NA; j_gene: TRBJ1-3; CDR3aa: CASSSLGTVLGSSGNTIYF; CDR3nt: TGTGCCAGCAGTTCACTTGGGACAGTTTTGGGAAGCTCTGGAAACACCATATATTTT